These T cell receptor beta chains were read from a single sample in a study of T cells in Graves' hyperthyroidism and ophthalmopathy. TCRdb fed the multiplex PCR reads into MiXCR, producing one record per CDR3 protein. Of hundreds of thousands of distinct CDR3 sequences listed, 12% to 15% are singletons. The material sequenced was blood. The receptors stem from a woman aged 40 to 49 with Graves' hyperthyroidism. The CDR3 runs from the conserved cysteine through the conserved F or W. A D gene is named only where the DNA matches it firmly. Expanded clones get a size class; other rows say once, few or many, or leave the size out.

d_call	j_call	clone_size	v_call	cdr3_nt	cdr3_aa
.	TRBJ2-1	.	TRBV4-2	TGTGCCGGCAGCCAAGATTCGGGCCGGAATGAGCAGTTCTTC	CAGSQDSGRNEQFF
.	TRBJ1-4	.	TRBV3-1	TGTGCCAGCAGCCTTAGACAGAATCAGAATGAAAAACTGTTTTTT	CASSLRQNQNEKLFF
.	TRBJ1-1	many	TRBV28	TGTGCCAGCAGTTTATTTCTCTGGACATCTGCCAGGTACACTGAAGCTTTCTTT	CASSLFLWTSARYTEAFF
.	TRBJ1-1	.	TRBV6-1	TGTGCCAGCAGTGCCATGGACAGGAACACTGAAGCTTTCTTT	CASSAMDRNTEAFF
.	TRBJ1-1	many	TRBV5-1	TGCGCCAGCAGCTTCGACTCGACCTGGGGACAAGCTTTCTTT	CASSFDSTWGQAFF
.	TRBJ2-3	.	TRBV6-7	TGTGCCAGCAGTTACTCGATTCTAGCTTCAGATACGCAGTATTTT	CASSYSILASDTQYF
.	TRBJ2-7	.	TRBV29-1	TGCAGCGTTGCCAGGGGACTCGACGAGCAGTACTTC	CSVARGLDEQYF
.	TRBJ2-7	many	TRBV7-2	TGTGCCAGCAGCTCGAGACAGTCCAGGGTCACTGAGCAGTACTTC	CASSSRQSRVTEQYF
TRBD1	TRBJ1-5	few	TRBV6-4	TGTGCCAGCAGCGGGGGTGTCGGGACAGGGGGCTTAGGCAATCAGCCCCAGCATTTT	CASSGGVGTGGLGNQPQHF
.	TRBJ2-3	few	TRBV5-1	TGCGCCAGCAGCCCCCTCGGGGCGTCTGAGGATACGCAGTATTTT	CASSPLGASEDTQYF
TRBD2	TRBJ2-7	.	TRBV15	TGTGCCACCAGCAGAGCAGTGGCTAGCGGGTTCAGCTCCTACGAGCAGTACTTC	CATSRAVASGFSSYEQYF
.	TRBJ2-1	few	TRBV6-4	TGTGCCAGCACCCCGATGGACCCCCCTAGACAGGCTTGGCATGAGCAGTTCTTC	CASTPMDPPRQAWHEQFF
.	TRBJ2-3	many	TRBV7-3	TGTGCCAGCAGCTTAAACCCCCCCCCCGCAGATACGCAGTATTTT	CASSLNPPPADTQYF
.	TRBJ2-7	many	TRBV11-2	TGTGCCAGCAGCTTAGTGGATAGGCCGGAGCAGTACTTC	CASSLVDRPEQYF
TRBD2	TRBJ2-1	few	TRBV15	TGTGCCACCAGCAAAGGACTAGCGGTCGCCTCCTACAATGAGCAGTTCTTC	CATSKGLAVASYNEQFF
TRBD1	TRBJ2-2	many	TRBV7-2	TGTGCCAGCAGCCTCGCCGGGACAGGGAACACCGGGGAGCTGTTTTTT	CASSLAGTGNTGELFF
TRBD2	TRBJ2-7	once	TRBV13	TGTGCCAGCAGCGACGCTAGCGGGAGAAGTTACGAGCAGTACTTC	CASSDASGRSYEQYF
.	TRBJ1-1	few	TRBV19	TGTGCCAGCACCGACAGGATGGGCACTGAAGCTTTCTTT	CASTDRMGTEAFF